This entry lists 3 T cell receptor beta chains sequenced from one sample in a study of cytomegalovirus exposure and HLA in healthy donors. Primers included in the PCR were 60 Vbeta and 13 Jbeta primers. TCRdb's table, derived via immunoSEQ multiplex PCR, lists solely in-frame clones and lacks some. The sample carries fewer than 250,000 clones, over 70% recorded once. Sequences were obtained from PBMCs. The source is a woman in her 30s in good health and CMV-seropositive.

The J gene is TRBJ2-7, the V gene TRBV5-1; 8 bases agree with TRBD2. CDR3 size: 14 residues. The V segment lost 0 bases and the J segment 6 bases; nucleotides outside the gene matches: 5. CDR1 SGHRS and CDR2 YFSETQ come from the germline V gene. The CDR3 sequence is CASSLAGGGSEQYF. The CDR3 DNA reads TGCGCCAGCAGCTTGGCCGGGGGGGGGAGCGAGCAGTACTTC.

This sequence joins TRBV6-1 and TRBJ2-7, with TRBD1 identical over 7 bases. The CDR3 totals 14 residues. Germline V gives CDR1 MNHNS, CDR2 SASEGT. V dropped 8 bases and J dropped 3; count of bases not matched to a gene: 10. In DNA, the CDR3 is TGTGCCAGCGGAAGTTACAGGGGCCTCTACGAGCAGTACTTC. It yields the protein CASGSYRGLYEQYF.

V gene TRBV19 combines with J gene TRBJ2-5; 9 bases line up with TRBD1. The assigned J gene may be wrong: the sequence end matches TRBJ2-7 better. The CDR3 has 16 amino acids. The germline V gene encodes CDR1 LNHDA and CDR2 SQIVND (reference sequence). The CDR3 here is CASSSLGQGSSYEQYF. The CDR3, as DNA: TGTGCCAGTAGTTCCCTAGGACAGGGGAGCTCCTACGAGCAGTACTTC.